This TCR beta chain came from a study of blood T cells in healthy people across ages. This clonotype occurred once. The length of the CDR3 is 16 residues. Between the trimmed V and J ends, which lost 2 bases and 10 bases, there was a span of 23 bases. Germline CDR1 reads SGHTA; CDR2 reads FQGNSA. Using a J-beta primer mix together with a sample-barcoded 5' primer, a second PCR was run for roughly 7 to 11 cycles. TCRdb re-derived calls from the 5' RACE reads in MiXCR, one entry per CDR3 protein. The repertoire holds some 1.5 million distinct CDR3 sequences, with 25% to 30% as singletons. The sample taken for sequencing was blood. The receptor was derived from a woman aged 25 to 39 in good health. The genes are TRBV7-2 and TRBJ2-5, with D possibly being TRBD1 (7 bases). Here the CDR3 DNA reads TGTGCCAGCAGCTTACGTTTGACAGGGTACTCGGAGGGCCAGTACTTC. Translation: CASSLRLTGYSEGQYF.